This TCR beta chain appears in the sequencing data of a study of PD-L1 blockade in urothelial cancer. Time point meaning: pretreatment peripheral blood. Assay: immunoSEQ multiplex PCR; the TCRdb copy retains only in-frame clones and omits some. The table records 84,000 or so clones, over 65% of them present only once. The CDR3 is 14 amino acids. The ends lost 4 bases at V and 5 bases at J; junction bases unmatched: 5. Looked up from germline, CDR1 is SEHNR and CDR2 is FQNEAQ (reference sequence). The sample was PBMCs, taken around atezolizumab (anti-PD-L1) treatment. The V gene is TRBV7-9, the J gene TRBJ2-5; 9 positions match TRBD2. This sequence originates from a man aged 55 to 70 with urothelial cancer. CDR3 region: CASSSRTSVETQYF. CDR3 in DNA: TGTGCCAGCAGCTCCCGGACTAGCGTTGAGACCCAGTACTTC.